This T cell receptor beta chain is drawn from a study of blood T cell repertoires in COVID-19. CDR1 is SNHLY and CDR2 is FYNNEI in the germline V gene. Trimming cost V 0 bases and J 3 bases; bases outside gene matches: 2. The CDR3 consists of 15 residues. As originally analysed: Amplification with reference gene primers provided the estimates of nucleated cell counts. Using immunoSEQ multiplex PCR, the repertoire was profiled, and TCRdb retains in-frame clones only, with some absent. D and trimming come from the DNA, and the V and J calls and clone size come from that table. Seen here are over 110,000 clones, around 82% observed once, and the top ten hold under 4.5%.

The clonotype originates from a man between 50 and 59 years old in a cohort exposed to, infected with or recovered from COVID-19 (not recorded which). The V call is TRBV2, the J call TRBJ2-1; 7 positions agree with TRBD2. Source material: PBMCs or T cells enriched from blood (not recorded which). The CDR3 nucleotides are TGTGCCAGCAGTGAAGCGACTAGCATCTACAATGAGCAGTTCTTC. Protein: CASSEATSIYNEQFF.